Below are 26 T cell receptor beta chains sequenced from a single sample in a study of cytomegalovirus exposure and HLA in healthy donors. The primer mix had 60 Vbeta and 13 Jbeta primers. The table came from immunoSEQ multiplex PCR; TCRdb's copy has only in-frame clones and leaves some out. The sample contains about 180,000 clones, over 65% of which appear only once. Input material: PBMCs. The receptors originated from a man aged 60-69 years in good health and CMV-seronegative.

This chain links TRBV5-4 with TRBJ1-1, with D possibly TRBD1 on 5 matching bases. Germline assignment: CDR1 SGHNT and CDR2 YYREEE (reference sequence). CDR3 length equals 15 residues. V gave up 0 bases and J gave up 2 bases, with 11 bases separating them. The CDR3 nucleotides are TGTGCCAGCAGCTTGGAGCTGACAGCTAACACTGAAGCTTTCTTT. This encodes CASSLELTANTEAFF.

The V gene is TRBV27, the J gene TRBJ1-1, with 9 bases aligning to TRBD1. The germline V gene encodes CDR1 MNHEY and CDR2 SMNVEV (reference sequence). V trimming: 7 bases; J trimming: 6 bases; junction bases outside the gene matches: 9. The CDR3 spans 14 residues. CDR3 DNA: TGTGCCAGCATGTTACAGGGGGCGTTATCTGAAGCTTTCTTT. Protein sequence: CASMLQGALSEAFF.

This chain connects TRBV7-8 to TRBJ1-1; D remains unclear. Germline V CDR1 and CDR2: SGHVS, FQNEAQ. This CDR3 is built from 11 residues. V was trimmed by 3 bases and J by 8 bases, leaving 7 bases between them. DNA of the CDR3: TGTGCCAGCAGCTTGATGGGCGAAGCTTTCTTT. As protein: CASSLMGEAFF.

The V and J genes are TRBV7-9 and TRBJ1-4; 9 nucleotides match TRBD1. From germline, CDR1 is SEHNR and CDR2 FQNEAQ (reference sequence). CDR3 length: 16 residues. V shed 6 bases, J shed 2 bases, and the junction held 7 bases outside the gene matches. The chain's CDR3 is CASSRTGASTNEKLFF. In DNA, the CDR3 is TGTGCCAGCAGTCGGACAGGGGCGTCCACTAATGAAAAACTGTTTTTT.

The chain employs TRBV14 and TRBJ1-2, with D perhaps TRBD1 (6 bases). The CDR3 contains 16 residues. The V end lost 4 bases, the J end lost 6 bases, and 21 bases lay between the germline ends. Per germline, CDR1 SGHDN and CDR2 FVKESK. CDR3: CASSPLRQVGLDGYTF. The CDR3 DNA follows: TGTGCCAGCAGCCCGCTCCGACAGGTGGGCTTGGATGGCTACACCTTC.

This CDR3 is CASRVGTGNEKLFF. Here the CDR3 DNA reads TGTGCCAGCCGGGTGGGTACAGGGAATGAAAAACTGTTTTTT. This chain connects TRBV6-6 to TRBJ1-4; D may be TRBD1 (6 bases). Per the germline V gene, CDR1 is MNHNY and CDR2 is SVGAGI (reference sequence). The CDR3 has 14 amino acids. Trimming removed 8 bases at V and 5 bases at J, with 15 bases between.

CDR3 coding DNA: TGCAGCGTTGGGCTTCAGGGGCTGGGCGGGGAGCTGTTTTTT. Protein sequence: CSVGLQGLGGELFF. The rearrangement joins TRBV29-1 to TRBJ2-2; D possibly corresponds to TRBD1 (6 bases). V was cut by 4 bases and J by 7 bases, with 16 bases left in between. This CDR3 is 14 amino acids long. From germline, CDR1 is SQVTM and CDR2 ANQGSEA.

The J gene is TRBJ1-1, the V gene TRBV25-1, with 7 bases that match TRBD1. The germline CDR1 and CDR2 sequences are MGHDK and SYGVNS. The length of the CDR3 is 14 residues. V lost 5 bases and J lost 4; bases outside the gene matches: 7. CDR3: CASSKRGLRTEAFF. In DNA form, the CDR3 reads TGTGCCAGCAGTAAAAGGGGGCTGCGCACTGAAGCTTTCTTT.

On this clone itself: One end of the junction is discordant with germline, which a read error may explain. The chain has TRBV14 and TRBJ2-1; 10 bases fit TRBD2. Germline CDR1 and CDR2: SGHDN and FVKESK. CDR3 length: 15 amino acids. The CDR3 coding sequence is TGTGCCAGCAGCTCGCTAGCGGGAGATTACAATGAGCGGTTCTTC. This translates into CASSSLAGDYNERFF.

The chain uses TRBV27 and TRBJ2-3; D remains unclear. The CDR3 is 14 residues long. From germline, CDR1 is MNHEY and CDR2 SMNVEV (reference sequence). Trimming took off 6 bases at V and 6 bases at J, with 16 bases between the two ends. The CDR3 DNA reads TGTGCCAGCAGAGAGAACTTCTTCGGGGATACGCAGTATTTT. It encodes CASRENFFGDTQYF.

The sample holds a few counts of this clone. V and J are TRBV7-2 and TRBJ2-2; no clear D. Germline CDR1 reads SGHTA; CDR2 reads FQGNSA. This CDR3 has 14 residues. V shed 5 bases and J shed 0 bases, with 7 bases lying between them. This CDR3 is CASSLTPNTGELFF. The CDR3 bases are TGTGCCAGCAGCCTTACTCCGAACACCGGGGAGCTGTTTTTT.

The chain carries TRBV27 and TRBJ2-7; TRBD1 aligns across 7 bases. This CDR3 is built from 12 residues. Looked up from germline, CDR1 is MNHEY and CDR2 is SMNVEV (reference sequence). V was pared by 7 bases and J by 7 bases, with 7 bases of the junction left unmatched. The CDR3 region is CASTDRVGEQYF. The CDR3 nucleotides read TGTGCCAGCACAGACAGGGTGGGTGAGCAGTACTTC.

V and J are TRBV5-4 and TRBJ2-2; D perhaps matches TRBD2 (5 bases). The CDR3 spans 16 residues. Germline V gene data show CDR1 as SGHNT and CDR2 as YYREEE (reference sequence). The V end lost 3 bases, the J end lost 2 bases, and 14 bases lay between the germline ends. CDR3 DNA: TGTGCCAGCAGCTCCGGACTGACCAGTAACACCGGGGAGCTGTTTTTT. Amino acids: CASSSGLTSNTGELFF.

The gene calls are TRBV5-4 and TRBJ2-7; D not resolved. The V end was cut by 0 bases, the J end by 3 bases, with 4 bases between. The length of the CDR3 is 12 residues. Germline values: CDR1 SGHNT, CDR2 YYREEE (reference sequence). This CDR3 reads CASSLDNYEQYF. CDR3 in DNA: TGTGCCAGCAGCTTGGACAACTACGAGCAGTACTTC.

The rearrangement links TRBV12-5 to TRBJ1-5, with D possibly matching TRBD1 (5 bases). The CDR3 spans 12 residues. Germline V gene lookup returns CDR1 LGHNT and CDR2 FRNRAP. Trimming cost V 9 bases and J 4 bases, with 10 bases left between them. The CDR3 here is CASRRGNQPQHF. CDR3 DNA sequence: TGTGCTAGCCGTCGGGGGAATCAGCCCCAGCATTTT.

The rearrangement links TRBV6-5 to TRBJ2-7, with 12 bases fitting TRBD2. Germline V gene data show CDR1 as MNHEY and CDR2 as SVGAGI. J gave up 4 bases and V 2 bases, and 3 bases lay outside the gene matches. The CDR3 length is 15 residues. The CDR3 DNA follows: TGTGCCAGCAGTTACAGTACTAGCGGGAGGTACGAGCAGTACTTC. Translated, it gives CASSYSTSGRYEQYF.

The gene calls are TRBV19 and TRBJ2-3; 7 positions agree with TRBD1. V was clipped by 5 bases and J by 2 bases; unmatched bases: 4. CDR3 length equals 14 residues. Germline values: CDR1 LNHDA, CDR2 SQIVND (reference sequence). The CDR3 coding sequence is TGTGCCAGTAGTGTGACAGGGCACACAGATACGCAGTATTTT. It codes for CASSVTGHTDTQYF.

The J gene is TRBJ2-1, the V gene TRBV5-8, with 11 bases that match TRBD2. The germline V gene has CDR1 SGHTS and CDR2 YDEGEE. Losses at the gene ends were 4 bases for V and 5 bases for J; bases not matched to a gene: 11. The CDR3 loop spans 17 amino acids. The CDR3 DNA sequence: TGTGCCAGCAGCATACCCTTAGCGGGGGGGCACAACAATGAGCAGTTCTTC. Encoded protein: CASSIPLAGGHNNEQFF.

V is TRBV7-3 and J is TRBJ1-5; perhaps TRBD1 as D (6 bases). Germline V gives CDR1 SGHTA, CDR2 FQGTGA. Trimming left V 2 bases short and J 6 bases short, with 11 bases between. CDR3 length: 14 amino acids. CDR3 nucleotide sequence: TGTGCCAGCAGCTTATCCCCAGGGGTTCAGCCCCAGCATTTT. This translates into CASSLSPGVQPQHF.

V gene TRBV29-1 combines with J gene TRBJ2-1, with 7 bases aligning to TRBD2. The CDR3 covers 15 residues. The germline V gene has CDR1 SQVTM and CDR2 ANQGSEA. The ends lost 4 bases at V and 4 bases at J; junction bases unmatched: 10. CDR3 nucleotides: TGCAGCGTTGTCTTCATAGCGGGTCGGTACAATGAGCAGTTCTTC. It yields the protein CSVVFIAGRYNEQFF.

The gene calls are TRBV4-3 and TRBJ2-6, with a possible D match to TRBD1 (6 bases). CDR1 is LGHNA and CDR2 is YSLEER in the germline V gene. This CDR3 is built from 16 residues. Trimming pared 4 bases from V and 2 bases from J, leaving 12 bases between. The CDR3 loop is CASSPGQSPGANVLTF. CDR3 nucleotide sequence: TGCGCCAGCAGCCCTGGACAGTCGCCTGGGGCCAACGTCCTGACTTTC.

The chain is built from TRBV9 and TRBJ2-3, with D possibly matching TRBD2 (5 bases). CDR1 SGDLS and CDR2 YYNGEE come from the germline V gene. This CDR3 has 15 residues. V gave up 3 bases and J gave up 0 bases, with 11 bases separating them. In DNA form, the CDR3 reads TGTGCCAGCAGCGATAAGCGGAATAGCACAGATACGCAGTATTTT. This translates into CASSDKRNSTDTQYF.

This clone was observed a single time. The V gene is TRBV27, the J gene TRBJ2-7; D not resolved. The CDR3 spans 12 residues. Germline CDR1 reads MNHEY; CDR2 reads SMNVEV (reference sequence). Trimming stripped 6 bases from V and 0 bases from J, with 6 bases between. The CDR3 reads CASSLSSYEQYF. The CDR3 DNA follows: TGTGCCAGCAGCCTCAGCTCCTACGAGCAGTACTTC.

The chain couples TRBV7-6 to TRBJ2-7; 9 positions agree with TRBD2. There are 16 residues in the CDR3. From germline, CDR1 is SGHVS and CDR2 FNYEAQ. J lost 6 bases, V lost 4 bases, and 13 bases had no gene match. CDR3 in amino acids: CASSSSPPGLAGEQYF. CDR3 coding DNA: TGTGCCAGCAGCTCTAGCCCACCGGGACTAGCAGGCGAGCAGTACTTC.

The rearrangement links TRBV27 to TRBJ2-7; D not certain. The V end lost 2 bases, the J end lost 0 bases, and 11 bases lay between the germline ends. The CDR3 is 15 amino acids. Germline V lookup: CDR1 MNHEY, CDR2 SMNVEV (reference sequence). The CDR3, as DNA: TGTGCCAGCAGTTTAATGGGCCAGGTCTCCTACGAGCAGTACTTC. It is translated as CASSLMGQVSYEQYF.

The chain combines TRBV5-1 with TRBJ2-7; 9 bases map to TRBD1. The CDR3 covers 16 residues. Germline loops: CDR1 SGHRS, CDR2 YFSETQ. The V segment lost 0 bases and the J segment 2 bases; nucleotides outside the gene matches: 6. In DNA, the CDR3 is TGCGCCAGCAGCTTGGGAGGCGGGACAGGGCCCTACGAGCAGTACTTC. Its translation is CASSLGGGTGPYEQYF.